This TCR beta chain was sequenced for a study of a mutant IDH1 vaccine in newly diagnosed glioma. This table comes from immunoSEQ multiplex PCR, and its TCRdb copy is limited to in-frame clones, with some not included. The table lists about 56,000 clones, 80% to 90% of them singletons. Germline CDR1 and CDR2: SGHDT and YYEEEE. Trimming took off 3 bases at V and 7 bases at J, with 11 bases between the two ends. The CDR3 covers 13 residues. The time point denotes: week 23, last vaccination. The vaccine gave 300 ug of a 20-mer mutant IDH1 peptide subcutaneously per dose. As regards this clone: Its target is unknown.

This TCR derives from a man aged 40-50 years with glioma. Sequencing used PBMCs, obtained from a glioma patient whose treatment included an IDH1 peptide vaccine. The chain joins TRBV5-6 to TRBJ2-4; D unresolved. This CDR3 reads CASSSILVNIQYF. CDR3 DNA sequence: TGTGCCAGCAGCTCAATCCTAGTTAACATTCAGTACTTC.